This T cell receptor (beta chain) derives from a study of tumor-infiltrating lymphocytes in oesophageal squamous cell carcinoma. The V gene lost 7 bases and the J gene lost 6 bases, with 22 bases spanning the gap. The CDR3 extends over 15 amino acids. Looked up from germline, CDR1 is SNHLY and CDR2 is FYNNEI. TCRdb reprocessed the reads with MiXCR, giving one entry per CDR3 protein. The data hold approximately 11,000 distinct CDR3 sequences, with over 50% observed a single time. The sequencing input was blood. This rearrangement joins TRBV2 to TRBJ2-7; no clear D gene. The clonotype comes from a female donor with esophageal squamous cell carcinoma. This CDR3 reads CASTGGIVAPGEQYF. The CDR3 nucleotides are TGTGCCAGCACCGGTGGTATAGTAGCCCCAGGCGAGCAGTACTTC.